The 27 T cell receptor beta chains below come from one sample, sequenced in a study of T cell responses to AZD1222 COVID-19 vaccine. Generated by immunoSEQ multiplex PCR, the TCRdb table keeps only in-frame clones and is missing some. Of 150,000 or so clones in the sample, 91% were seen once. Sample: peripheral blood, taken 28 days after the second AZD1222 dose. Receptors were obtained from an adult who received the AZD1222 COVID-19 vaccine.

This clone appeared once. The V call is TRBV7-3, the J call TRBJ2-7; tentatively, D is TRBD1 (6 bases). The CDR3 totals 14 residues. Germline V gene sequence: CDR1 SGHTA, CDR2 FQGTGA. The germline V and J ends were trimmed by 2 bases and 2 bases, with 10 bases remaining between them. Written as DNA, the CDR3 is TGTGCCAGCAGCTTAGAGCCAGGGGCCTACGAGCAGTACTTC. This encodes CASSLEPGAYEQYF.

The CDR3 region has the DNA TGTGCCAGCAGCTTAGCGGCAATGAACACTGAAGCTTTCTTT. It translates to CASSLAAMNTEAFF. The chain joins TRBV7-9 to TRBJ1-1; no reliable D call. V lost 0 bases and J lost 0, with 5 bases in between. Germline V CDR1 and CDR2: SEHNR, FQNEAQ (reference sequence). The CDR3 has 14 residues.

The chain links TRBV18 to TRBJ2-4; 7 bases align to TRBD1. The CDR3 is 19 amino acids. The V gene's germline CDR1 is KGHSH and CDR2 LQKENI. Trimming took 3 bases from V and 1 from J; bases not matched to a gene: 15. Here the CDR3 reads CASSPKKTPQTGAKNIQYF. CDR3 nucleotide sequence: TGTGCCAGCTCACCCAAAAAAACACCACAGACAGGGGCCAAAAACATTCAGTACTTC.

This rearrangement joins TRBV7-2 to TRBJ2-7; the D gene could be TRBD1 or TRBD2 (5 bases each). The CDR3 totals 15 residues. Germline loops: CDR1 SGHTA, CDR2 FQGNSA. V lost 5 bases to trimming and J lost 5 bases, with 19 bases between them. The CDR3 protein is CASSPVSLGDNEQYF. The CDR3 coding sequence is TGTGCCAGCAGCCCCGTCAGCCTGGGGGATAACGAGCAGTACTTC.

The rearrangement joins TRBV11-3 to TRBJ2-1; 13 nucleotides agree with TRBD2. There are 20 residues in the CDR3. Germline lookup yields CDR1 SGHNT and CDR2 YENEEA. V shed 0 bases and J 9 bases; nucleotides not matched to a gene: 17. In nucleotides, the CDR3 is TGTGCCAGCAGCTTAGAGTCAACTAGCGGGGGGGCTTACACAACCGGTGAGCAGTTCTTC. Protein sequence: CASSLESTSGGAYTTGEQFF.

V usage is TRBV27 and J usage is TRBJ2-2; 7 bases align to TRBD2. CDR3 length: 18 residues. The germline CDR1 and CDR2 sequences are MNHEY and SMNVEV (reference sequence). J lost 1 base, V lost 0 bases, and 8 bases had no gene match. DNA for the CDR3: TGTGCCAGCAGTTTATCCAATCCGGGACTATGGAACACCGGGGAGCTGTTTTTT. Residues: CASSLSNPGLWNTGELFF.

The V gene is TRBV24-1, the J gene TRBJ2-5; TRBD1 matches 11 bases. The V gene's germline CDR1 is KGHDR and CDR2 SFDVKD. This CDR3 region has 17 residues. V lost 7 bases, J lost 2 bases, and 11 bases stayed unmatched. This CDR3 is CATSRGQGAGNQETQYF. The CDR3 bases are TGTGCCACCAGCCGCGGACAGGGGGCGGGTAATCAAGAGACCCAGTACTTC.

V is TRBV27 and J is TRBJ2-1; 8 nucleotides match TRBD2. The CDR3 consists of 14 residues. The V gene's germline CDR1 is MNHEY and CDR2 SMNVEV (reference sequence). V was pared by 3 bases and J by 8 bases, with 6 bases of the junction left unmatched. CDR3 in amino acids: CASSFWGLGYEQFF. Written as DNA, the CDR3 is TGTGCCAGCAGTTTCTGGGGACTAGGGTATGAGCAGTTCTTC.

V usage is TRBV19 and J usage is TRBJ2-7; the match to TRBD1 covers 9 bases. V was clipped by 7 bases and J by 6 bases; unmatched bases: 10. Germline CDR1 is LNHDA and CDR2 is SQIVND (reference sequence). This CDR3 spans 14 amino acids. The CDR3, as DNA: TGTGCCAGTACCCTCCGGGACAGGGAAGGCGAGCAGTACTTC. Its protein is CASTLRDREGEQYF.

DNA of the CDR3: TGTGCCAGCAGTTATTCGGACAGTTTCTACGAGCAGTACTTC. It yields the protein CASSYSDSFYEQYF. The V call is TRBV6-2 or TRBV6-3, the J call TRBJ2-7; a weak D match, TRBD1 (6 bases). The CDR3 is made up of 14 amino acids. V shed 3 bases and J shed 3 bases, with 12 bases lying between them. The germline gives CDR1 MNHEY, CDR2 SVGEGT.

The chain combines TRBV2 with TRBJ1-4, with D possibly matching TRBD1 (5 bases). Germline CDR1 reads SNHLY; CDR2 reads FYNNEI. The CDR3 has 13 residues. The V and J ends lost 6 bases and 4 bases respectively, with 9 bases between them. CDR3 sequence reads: CASRQVFNEKLFF. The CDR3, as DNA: TGTGCCAGCAGACAGGTTTTTAATGAAAAACTGTTTTTT.

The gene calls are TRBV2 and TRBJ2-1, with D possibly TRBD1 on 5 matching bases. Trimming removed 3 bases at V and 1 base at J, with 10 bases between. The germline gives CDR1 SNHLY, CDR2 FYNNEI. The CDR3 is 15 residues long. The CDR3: CASSDLAGSYNEQFF. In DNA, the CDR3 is TGTGCCAGCAGTGATTTGGCAGGGTCCTACAATGAGCAGTTCTTC.

The CDR3 is CASSTTQGGETQYF. As DNA, the CDR3 is TGTGCCAGCAGCACCACCCAGGGTGGAGAGACCCAGTACTTC. The rearrangement links TRBV11-1 to TRBJ2-5; TRBD1 is a possible D gene (5 bases). Germline-derived CDR1 and CDR2 are SGHAT and FQDESV (reference sequence). Trimming took off 5 bases at V and 4 bases at J, with 14 bases between the two ends. This CDR3 spans 14 amino acids.

CDR3 coding DNA: TGTGCCAGCAGCTACTCCCACGGGACAGGGAGAGTAGATTTCCACAATGAGCAGTTCTTC. Its protein is CASSYSHGTGRVDFHNEQFF. V gene TRBV9 combines with J gene TRBJ2-1, with TRBD1 matching 9 bases. After removal of 4 bases from V and 5 bases from J, the junction contained 22 bases not matched to a gene. Germline-derived CDR1 and CDR2 are SGDLS and YYNGEE. The CDR3 loop spans 20 amino acids.

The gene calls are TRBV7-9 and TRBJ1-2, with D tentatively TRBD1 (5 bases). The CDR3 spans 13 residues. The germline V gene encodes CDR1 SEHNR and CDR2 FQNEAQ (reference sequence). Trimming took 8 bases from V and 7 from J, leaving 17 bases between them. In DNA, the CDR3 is TGTGCCAGCTCTTGGGGGGAGACTTTTGGCTACACCTTC. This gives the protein CASSWGETFGYTF.

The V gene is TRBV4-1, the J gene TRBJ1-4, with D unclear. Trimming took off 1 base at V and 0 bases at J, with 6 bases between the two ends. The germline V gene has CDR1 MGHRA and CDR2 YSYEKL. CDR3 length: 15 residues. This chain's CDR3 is CASSQGPATNEKLFF. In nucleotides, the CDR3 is TGCGCCAGCAGCCAAGGACCAGCAACTAATGAAAAACTGTTTTTT.

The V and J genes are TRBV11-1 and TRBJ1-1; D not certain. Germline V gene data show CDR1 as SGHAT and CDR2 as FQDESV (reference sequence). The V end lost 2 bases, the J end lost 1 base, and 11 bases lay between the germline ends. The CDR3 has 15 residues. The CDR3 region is CASSLKHVGNTEAFF. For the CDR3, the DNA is TGTGCCAGCAGCTTAAAGCACGTAGGGAACACTGAAGCTTTCTTT.

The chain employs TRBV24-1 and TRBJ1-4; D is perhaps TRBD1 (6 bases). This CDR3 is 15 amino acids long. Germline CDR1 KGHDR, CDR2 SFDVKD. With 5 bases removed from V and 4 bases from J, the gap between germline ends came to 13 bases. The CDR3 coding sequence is TGTGCCACCAGTGGCCGGGACACTTTTAATGAAAAACTGTTTTTT. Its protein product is CATSGRDTFNEKLFF.

The CDR3 bases are TGTGCCAGCAGCTTAGGCATACCCCCGAACACCGGGGAGCTGTTTTTT. Its translation is CASSLGIPPNTGELFF. The chain combines TRBV7-6 with TRBJ2-2; D remains ambiguous. Trimming removed 1 base from V and 0 bases from J, with 9 bases in between. Germline V gene sequence: CDR1 SGHVS, CDR2 FNYEAQ. CDR3 length equals 16 residues. Full variable domain (remainder filled in from reference TRBV7-6 and TRBJ2-2): GAGVSQSPRYKVTKRGQDVALRCDPISGHVSLYWYRQALGQGPEFLTYFNYEAQQDKSGLPNDRFSAERPEGSISTLTIQRTEQRDSAMYRCASSLGIPPNTGELFFGEGSRLTVL.

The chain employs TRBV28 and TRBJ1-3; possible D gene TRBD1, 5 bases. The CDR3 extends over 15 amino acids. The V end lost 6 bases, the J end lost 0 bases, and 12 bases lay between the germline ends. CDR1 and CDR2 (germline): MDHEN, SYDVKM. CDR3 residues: CASRLGVSSGNTIYF. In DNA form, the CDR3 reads TGTGCCAGCAGACTGGGGGTCAGCTCTGGAAACACCATATATTTT.

This CDR3 reads CASSQMIRASNYGYTF. The CDR3 bases are TGTGCCAGCAGCCAAATGATCCGGGCCTCTAACTATGGCTACACCTTC. This rearrangement joins TRBV16 to TRBJ1-2; no clear D gene. The CDR3 consists of 16 residues. Germline lookup yields CDR1 KGHSY and CDR2 FQNENV. V was trimmed by 2 bases and J by 0 bases, leaving 13 bases between them.

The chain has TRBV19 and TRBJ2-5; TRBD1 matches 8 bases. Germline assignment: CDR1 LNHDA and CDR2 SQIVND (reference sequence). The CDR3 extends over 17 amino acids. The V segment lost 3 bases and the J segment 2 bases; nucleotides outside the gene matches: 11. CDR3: CASSINKAGGAQETQYF. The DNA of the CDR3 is TGTGCCAGTAGTATTAATAAGGCAGGGGGCGCACAAGAGACCCAGTACTTC.

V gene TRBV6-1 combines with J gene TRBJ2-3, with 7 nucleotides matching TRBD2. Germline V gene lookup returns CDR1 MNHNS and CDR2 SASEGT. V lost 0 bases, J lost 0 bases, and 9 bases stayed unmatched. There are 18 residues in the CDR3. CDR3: CASSEASLTSLSTDTQYF. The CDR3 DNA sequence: TGTGCCAGCAGTGAAGCGAGCCTGACTAGCCTAAGCACAGATACGCAGTATTTT.

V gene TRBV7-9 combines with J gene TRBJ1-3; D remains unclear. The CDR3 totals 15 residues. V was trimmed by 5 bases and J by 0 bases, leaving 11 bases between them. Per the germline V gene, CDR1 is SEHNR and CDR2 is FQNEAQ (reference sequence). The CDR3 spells CASSQLGSSGNTIYF. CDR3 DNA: TGTGCCAGCAGCCAACTGGGGTCCTCTGGAAACACCATATATTTT.

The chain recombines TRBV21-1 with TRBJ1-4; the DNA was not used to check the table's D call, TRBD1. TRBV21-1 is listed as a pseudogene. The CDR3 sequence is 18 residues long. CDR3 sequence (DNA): TGTGCCAGCAGCCCATCGGCAGGCCACTTTGCAACTAATGAAAAACTGTTTTTT. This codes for CASSPSAGHFATNEKLFF.

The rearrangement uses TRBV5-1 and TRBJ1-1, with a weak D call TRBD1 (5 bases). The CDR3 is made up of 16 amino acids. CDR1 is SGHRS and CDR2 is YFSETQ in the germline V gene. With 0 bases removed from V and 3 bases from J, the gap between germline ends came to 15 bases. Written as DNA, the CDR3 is TGCGCCAGCAGCTTGGAGGGGTCTGGTATGTACACTGAAGCTTTCTTT. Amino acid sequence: CASSLEGSGMYTEAFF.

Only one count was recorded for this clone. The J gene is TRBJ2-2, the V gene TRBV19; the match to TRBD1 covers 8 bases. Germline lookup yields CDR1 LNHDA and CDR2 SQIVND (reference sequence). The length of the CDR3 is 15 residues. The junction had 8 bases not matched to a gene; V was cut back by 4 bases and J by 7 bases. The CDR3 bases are TGTGCCAGTAGTAGCGGACAGGGATTGGGCGGGGAGCTGTTTTTT. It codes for CASSSGQGLGGELFF. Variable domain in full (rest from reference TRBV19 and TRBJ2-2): DGGITQSPKYLFRKEGQNVTLSCEQNLNHDAMYWYRQDPGQGLRLIYYSQIVNDFQKGDIAEGYSVSREKKESFPLTVTSAQKNPTAFYLCASSSGQGLGGELFFGEGSRLTVL.